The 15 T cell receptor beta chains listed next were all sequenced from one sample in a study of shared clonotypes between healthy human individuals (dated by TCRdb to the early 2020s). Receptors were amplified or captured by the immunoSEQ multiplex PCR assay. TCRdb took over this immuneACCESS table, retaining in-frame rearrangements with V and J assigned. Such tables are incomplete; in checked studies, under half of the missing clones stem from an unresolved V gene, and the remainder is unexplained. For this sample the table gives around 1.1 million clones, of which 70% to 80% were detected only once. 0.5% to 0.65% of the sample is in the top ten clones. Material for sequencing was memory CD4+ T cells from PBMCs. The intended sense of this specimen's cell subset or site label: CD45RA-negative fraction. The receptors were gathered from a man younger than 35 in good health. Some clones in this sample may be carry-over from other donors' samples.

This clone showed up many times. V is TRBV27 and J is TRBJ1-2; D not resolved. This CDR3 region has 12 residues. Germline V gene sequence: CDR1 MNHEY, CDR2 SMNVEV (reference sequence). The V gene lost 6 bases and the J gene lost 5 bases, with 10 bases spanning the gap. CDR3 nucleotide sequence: TGTGCCAGCAGGTTCGGTGGGTATGGCTACACCTTC. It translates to CASRFGGYGYTF.

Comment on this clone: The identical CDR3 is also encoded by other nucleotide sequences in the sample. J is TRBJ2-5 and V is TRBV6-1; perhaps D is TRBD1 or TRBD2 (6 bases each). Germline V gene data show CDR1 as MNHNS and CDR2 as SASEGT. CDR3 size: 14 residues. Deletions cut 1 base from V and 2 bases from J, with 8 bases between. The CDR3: CASSEGGAQETQYF. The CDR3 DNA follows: TGTGCCAGCAGTGAAGGGGGGGCTCAAGAGACCCAGTACTTC.

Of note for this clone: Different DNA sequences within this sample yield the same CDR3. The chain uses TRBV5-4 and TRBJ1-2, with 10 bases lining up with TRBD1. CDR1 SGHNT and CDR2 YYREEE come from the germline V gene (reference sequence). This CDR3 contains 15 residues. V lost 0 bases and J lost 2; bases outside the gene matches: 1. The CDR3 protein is CASSLGGQGNYGYTF. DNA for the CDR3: TGTGCCAGCAGCTTGGGGGGACAGGGGAACTATGGCTACACCTTC.

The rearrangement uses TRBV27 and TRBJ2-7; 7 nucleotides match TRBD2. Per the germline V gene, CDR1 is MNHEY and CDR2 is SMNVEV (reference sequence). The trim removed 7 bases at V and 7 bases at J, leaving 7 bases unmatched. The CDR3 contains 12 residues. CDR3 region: CASKGAGVEQYF. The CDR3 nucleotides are TGTGCCAGCAAAGGGGCGGGAGTTGAGCAGTACTTC.

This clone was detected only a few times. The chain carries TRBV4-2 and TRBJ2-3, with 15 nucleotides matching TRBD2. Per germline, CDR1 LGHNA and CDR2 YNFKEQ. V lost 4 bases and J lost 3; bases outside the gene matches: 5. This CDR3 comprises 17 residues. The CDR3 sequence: CASSLGLAGGFTDTQYF. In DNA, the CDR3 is TGTGCCAGCAGCCTGGGACTAGCGGGAGGTTTTACAGATACGCAGTATTTT.

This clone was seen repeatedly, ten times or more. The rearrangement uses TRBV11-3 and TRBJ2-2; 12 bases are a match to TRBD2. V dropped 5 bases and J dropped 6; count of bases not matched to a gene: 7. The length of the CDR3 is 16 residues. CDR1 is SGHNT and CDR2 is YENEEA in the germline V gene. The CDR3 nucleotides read TGTGCCAGCAGCCCTCGACTAGCGGGAGAGTCCGGGGAGCTGTTTTTT. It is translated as CASSPRLAGESGELFF. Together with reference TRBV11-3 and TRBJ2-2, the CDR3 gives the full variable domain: EAGVVQSPRYKIIEKKQPVAFWCNPISGHNTLYWYLQNLGQGPELLIRYENEEAVDDSQLPKDRFSAERLKGVDSTLKIQPAELGDSAVYLCASSPRLAGESGELFFGEGSRLTVL.

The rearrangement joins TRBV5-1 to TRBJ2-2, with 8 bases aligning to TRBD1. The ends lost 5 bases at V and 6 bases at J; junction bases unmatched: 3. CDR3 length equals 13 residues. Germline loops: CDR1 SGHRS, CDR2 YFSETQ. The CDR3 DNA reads TGCGCCAGCAGTCAGGACAGGGCCGGGGAGCTGTTTTTT. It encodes CASSQDRAGELFF.

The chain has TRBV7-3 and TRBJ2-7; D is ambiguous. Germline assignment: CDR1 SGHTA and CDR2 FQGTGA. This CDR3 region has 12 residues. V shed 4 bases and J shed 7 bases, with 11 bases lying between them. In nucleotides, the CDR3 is TGTGCCAGCAGCTACCGGACGGATGAGCAGTACTTC. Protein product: CASSYRTDEQYF.

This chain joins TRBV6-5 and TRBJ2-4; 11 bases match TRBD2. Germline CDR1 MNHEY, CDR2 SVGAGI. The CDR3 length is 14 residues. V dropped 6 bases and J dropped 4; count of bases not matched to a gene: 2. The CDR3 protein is CASRGTSGKNIQYF. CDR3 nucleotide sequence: TGTGCCAGCAGGGGGACTAGCGGTAAAAACATTCAGTACTTC.

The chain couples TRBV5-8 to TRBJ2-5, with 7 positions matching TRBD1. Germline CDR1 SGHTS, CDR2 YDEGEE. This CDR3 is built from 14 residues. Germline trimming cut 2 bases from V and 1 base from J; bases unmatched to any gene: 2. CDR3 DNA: TGTGCCAGCAGCTTTCGACAGGGCCAAGAGACCCAGTACTTC. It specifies CASSFRQGQETQYF.

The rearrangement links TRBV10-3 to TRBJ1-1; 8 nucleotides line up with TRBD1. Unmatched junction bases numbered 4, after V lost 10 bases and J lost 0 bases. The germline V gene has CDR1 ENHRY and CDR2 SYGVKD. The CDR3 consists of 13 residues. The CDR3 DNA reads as TGTGCCAACGGACAGGGACTGAACACTGAAGCTTTCTTT. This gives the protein CANGQGLNTEAFF.

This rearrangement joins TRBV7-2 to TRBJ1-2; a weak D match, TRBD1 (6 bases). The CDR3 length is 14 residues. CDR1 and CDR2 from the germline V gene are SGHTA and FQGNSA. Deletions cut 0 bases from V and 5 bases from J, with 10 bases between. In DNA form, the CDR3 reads TGTGCCAGCAGCTTAGCGGGGCAGGGGTATGGCTACACCTTC. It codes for CASSLAGQGYGYTF.

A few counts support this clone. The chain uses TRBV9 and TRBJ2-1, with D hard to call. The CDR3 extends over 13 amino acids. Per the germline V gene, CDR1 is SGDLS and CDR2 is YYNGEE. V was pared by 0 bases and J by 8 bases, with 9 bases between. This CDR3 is CASSVVLTDEQFF. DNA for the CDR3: TGTGCCAGCAGCGTAGTACTTACGGATGAGCAGTTCTTC.

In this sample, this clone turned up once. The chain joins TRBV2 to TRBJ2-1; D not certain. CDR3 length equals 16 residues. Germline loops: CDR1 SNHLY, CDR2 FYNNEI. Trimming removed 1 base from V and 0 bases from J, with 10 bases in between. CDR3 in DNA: TGTGCCAGCAGTGAAGTTGGGCACAGCTCCTACAATGAGCAGTTCTTC. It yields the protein CASSEVGHSSYNEQFF.

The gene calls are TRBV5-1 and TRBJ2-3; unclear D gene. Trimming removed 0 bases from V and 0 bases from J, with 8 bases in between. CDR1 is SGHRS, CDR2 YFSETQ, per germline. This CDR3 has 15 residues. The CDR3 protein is CASSLGLRSTDTQYF. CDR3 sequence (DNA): TGCGCCAGCAGCTTGGGCCTCCGTAGCACAGATACGCAGTATTTT.